This TCR beta chain was retrieved from a study of immune heterogeneity within non-small cell lung tumors. This clonotype was found many times. Per sample, about 600 ng of bulk tumor genomic DNA was the template used. While surgery was under way, several biopsies spaced far apart were taken per primary tumor. Undergoing curative surgery were patients whose non-small cell lung cancer was untreated and newly diagnosed. In a multiplex PCR, 32 V and 13 J primers amplified TCR beta CDR3. TCRdb reprocessed the multiplex PCR reads with MiXCR, giving one entry per CDR3 protein. The sample consists of about 15,000 distinct CDR3 sequences, approximately 30% of them appearing once. This TCR was sampled from a woman in her 50s with non-small cell lung cancer. The material sequenced was lung tumor tissue.

The CDR3 sequence is CASSFDRANSPLHF. The CDR3 DNA reads TGTGCCAGCAGTTTCGACAGAGCTAATTCACCCCTCCACTTT. This chain connects TRBV6-1 to TRBJ1-6; TRBD1 might be the D (5 bases). Deletions cut 5 bases from V and 6 bases from J, with 11 bases between. Germline V gives CDR1 MNHNS, CDR2 SASEGT. The CDR3 length is 14 residues.